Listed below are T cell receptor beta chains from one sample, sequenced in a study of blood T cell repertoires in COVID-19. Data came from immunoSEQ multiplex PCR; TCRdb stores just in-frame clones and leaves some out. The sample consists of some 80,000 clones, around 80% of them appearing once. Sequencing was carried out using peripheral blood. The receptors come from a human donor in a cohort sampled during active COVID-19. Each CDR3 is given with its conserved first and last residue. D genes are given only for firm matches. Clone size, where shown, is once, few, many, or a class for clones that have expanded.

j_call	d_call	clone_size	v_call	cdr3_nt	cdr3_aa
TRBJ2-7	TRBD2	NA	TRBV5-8	TGTGCCAGCAGCCGGAAGCCTAGCGGGGGCTACGAGCAGTACTTC	CASSRKPSGGYEQYF
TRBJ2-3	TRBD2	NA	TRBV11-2	TGTGCCAGCAGCTTAGCCGAGGGAGGGACGCAGTATTTT	CASSLAEGGTQYF
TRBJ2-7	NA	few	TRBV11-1	TGTGCCAGCAGCGGTCTTGACAGGATTGGGGAGCAGTACTTC	CASSGLDRIGEQYF
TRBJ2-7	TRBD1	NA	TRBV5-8	TGTGCCAGCAAAAAGGACAGGGCTACCTACGAGCAGTACTTC	CASKKDRATYEQYF
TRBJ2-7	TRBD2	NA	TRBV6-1	TGTGCCAGCAGTGCCCACACTAGCGGGGGTTTCTCCGAGCAGTACTTC	CASSAHTSGGFSEQYF
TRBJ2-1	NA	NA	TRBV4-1	TGCGCCAGCAGCGGGCCGACCAAGAGCTCCTACAATGAGCAGTTCTTC	CASSGPTKSSYNEQFF
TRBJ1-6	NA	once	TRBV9	TGTGCCAGCAGCGTAGGTGTAGGGAGGGACGCACCCCTCCACTTT	CASSVGVGRDAPLHF
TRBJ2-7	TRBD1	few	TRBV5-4	TGTGCCAGCAGCGGGACAGGGAGTGGCTACGAGCAGTACTTC	CASSGTGSGYEQYF
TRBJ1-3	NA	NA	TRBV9	TGTGCCAGCAGCGCCTATTCTGGAAACACCATATATTTT	CASSAYSGNTIYF
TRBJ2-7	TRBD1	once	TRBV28	TGTGCCAGCAGTTTACCGACAGGGACGCTCTACGAGCAGTACTTC	CASSLPTGTLYEQYF
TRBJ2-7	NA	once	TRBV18	TGTGCCAGCTCACCCCAGGGACAAAGCTACGAGCAGTACTTC	CASSPQGQSYEQYF
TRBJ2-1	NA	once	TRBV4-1	TGCGCCAGCAGCCAAGATCCGCAGGACATCTCCTACAATGAGCAGTTCTTC	CASSQDPQDISYNEQFF
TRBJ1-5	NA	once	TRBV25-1	TGTGCCAGCAGTGCCAACAGCCTACAGCCCCAGCATTTT	CASSANSLQPQHF
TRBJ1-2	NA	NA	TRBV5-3	TGTGCCAGAAGCCGCCTATATAGAGGGTCCGGCGGCTATGGCTACACCTTC	CARSRLYRGSGGYGYTF
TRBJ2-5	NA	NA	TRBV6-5	TGTGCCAGCAGTTACTCTTCAGGACAGAGACAAGAGACCCAGTACTTC	CASSYSSGQRQETQYF
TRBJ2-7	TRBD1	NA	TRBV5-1	TGCGCCAGCAGCTTGGGGACAGGAGCCAACTACGAGCAGTACTTC	CASSLGTGANYEQYF
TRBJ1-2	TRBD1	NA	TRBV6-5	TGTGCCAGCAGCCCCCGGGACAGGGACGGCTACACCTTC	CASSPRDRDGYTF
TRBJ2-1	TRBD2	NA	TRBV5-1	TGCGCCAGCAGCAACGGGGGGGCCTACAATGAGCAGTTCTTC	CASSNGGAYNEQFF
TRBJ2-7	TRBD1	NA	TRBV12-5	TGTGCTAGTGGTTTGGCTGACAGGGAAGCCTACGAGCAGTACTTC	CASGLADREAYEQYF
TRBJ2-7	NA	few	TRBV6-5	TGTGCCAGCAGGGCACGGACAGAATCCTACGAGCAGTACTTC	CASRARTESYEQYF
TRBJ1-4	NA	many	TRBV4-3	TGCGCCAGCAGCGCATGGGGGGGGCGTGTAATGAAAAAACTGTTTTTT	CASSAWGGRVMKKLFF
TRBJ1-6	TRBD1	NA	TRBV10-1	TGCGCCAGCAGCCGGGACAGGGGAGGTTCACCCCTCCACTTT	CASSRDRGGSPLHF
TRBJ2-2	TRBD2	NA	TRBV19	TGTGCCAGTAGCGAGACTAGCGGTTACACCGGGGAGCTGTTTTTT	CASSETSGYTGELFF
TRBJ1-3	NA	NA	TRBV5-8	TGTGCCAGCAGCTTGGTTGTTAAGTCCTACTCTGGAAACACCATATATTTT	CASSLVVKSYSGNTIYF
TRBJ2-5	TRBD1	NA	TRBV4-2	TGTGCCAGCAGCCTAAGGGGGCCGGGATACCAAGAGACCCAGTACTTC	CASSLRGPGYQETQYF
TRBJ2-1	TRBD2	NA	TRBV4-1	TGCGCCAGCAGGCCAAGATACGGGGGGGGTGAGCAGTTCTTC	CASRPRYGGGEQFF
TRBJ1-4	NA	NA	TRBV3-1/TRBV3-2	TGTGCCAGCAGCCCCTCACCGGATAACAGAGAAAAACTGTTTTTT	CASSPSPDNREKLFF
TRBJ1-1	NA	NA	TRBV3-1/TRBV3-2	TGTGCCAGCAGCCAAGTGCGGATGGAAACTGAAGCTTTCTTT	CASSQVRMETEAFF
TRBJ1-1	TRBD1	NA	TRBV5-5	TGTGCCAGCAGCTTCGGACAGGCCCTGAACACTGAAGCTTTCTTT	CASSFGQALNTEAFF
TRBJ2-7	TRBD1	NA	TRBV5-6	TGTGCCAGCAGCCGTCGACAGGGGGCCTACGAGCAGTACTTC	CASSRRQGAYEQYF
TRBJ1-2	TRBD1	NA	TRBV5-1	TGCGCCAGCAGCTTGGTACCAGGGGGCGATTATGGCTACACCTTC	CASSLVPGGDYGYTF
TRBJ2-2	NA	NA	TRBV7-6	TGTGCCAGCAGCCCGACAGGGAACACCGGGGAGCTGTTTTTT	CASSPTGNTGELFF
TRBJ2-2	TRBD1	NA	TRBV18	TGTGCCAGCGTTTGGGGACAGGGAAACACCGGGGAGCTGTTTTTT	CASVWGQGNTGELFF
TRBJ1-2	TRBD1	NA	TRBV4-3	TGCGCCAGCAGCCAAGATACAGGGGGACGTGGCTACACCTTC	CASSQDTGGRGYTF
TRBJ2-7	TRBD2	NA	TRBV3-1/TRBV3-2	TGTGCCAGCAGTCGTAGCGGGGGGCCCCCCTACGAGCAGTACTTC	CASSRSGGPPYEQYF
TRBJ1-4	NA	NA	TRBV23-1	TGCGCCAGCAGGGCAGGGGTTGATGCAACTAATGAAAAACTGTTTTTT	CASRAGVDATNEKLFF
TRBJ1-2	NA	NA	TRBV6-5	TGTGCCAGCTCGTTCACAGGGAGGGAGAATGGCTACACCTTC	CASSFTGRENGYTF
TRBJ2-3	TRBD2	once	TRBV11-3	TGTGCCAGCAGCTCCCGACTAGCCCTAACTCCAGATACGCAGTATTTT	CASSSRLALTPDTQYF
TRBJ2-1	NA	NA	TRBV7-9	TGTGCCAGCAGCTTAGACGGGTTCGGTAATGAGCAGTTCTTC	CASSLDGFGNEQFF
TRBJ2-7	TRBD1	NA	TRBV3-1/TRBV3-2	TGTGCCAGCAGCCATCAACGGACAGGCGGCGGTGAGCAGTACTTC	CASSHQRTGGGEQYF
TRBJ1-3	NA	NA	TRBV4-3	TGCGCCAGCAGCCAAGCCGGCGCCCTGGGGGCGAACACCATATATTTT	CASSQAGALGANTIYF